These 29 T cell receptor beta chains were all obtained from the same sample, sequenced in a study of T cell repertoires in cytomegalovirus infection. These receptors are not linked to any known antigen. TCRdb fed the reads into MiXCR, producing one record per CDR3 protein. The sample lists 300,000 to 400,000 distinct CDR3 sequences, roughly 28% occurring once. The material sequenced was cultured PBMCs, taken from culture after CMV antigen stimulation. All receptors come from a human donor in good health (CMV status not recorded). Some clones in this sample may be carry-over from other donors' samples.

V and J are TRBV7-2 and TRBJ1-3; D is ambiguous. The CDR3 runs 12 residues. Deletions cut 5 bases from V and 11 bases from J, with 13 bases between. CDR1 and CDR2 (germline): SGHTA, FQGNSA. CDR3 residues: CASSPDGLAIYF. CDR3 DNA: TGTGCCAGCAGCCCGGACGGATTGGCCATATATTTT.

This clonotype was picked up a small number of times. V and J are TRBV19 and TRBJ2-1, with 9 bases that match TRBD2. The CDR3 is 15 residues long. CDR1 and CDR2 (germline): LNHDA, SQIVND (reference sequence). J was trimmed by 7 bases and V by 0 bases; bases with no gene match: 4. CDR3 region: CASSIDGGRANEQFF. The CDR3 nucleotides are TGTGCCAGTAGTATAGATGGCGGGAGGGCAAATGAGCAGTTCTTC.

This clonotype has more than one count but fewer than ten. In DNA form, the CDR3 reads TGTGCCAGTAGCCCCTGGGGGGGTGGGAATGAGCAGTTCTTC. Its protein product is CASSPWGGGNEQFF. The chain joins TRBV19 to TRBJ2-1; 7 bases are a match to TRBD2. Germline assignment: CDR1 LNHDA and CDR2 SQIVND (reference sequence). The CDR3 runs to 14 residues. Trimming cost V 6 bases and J 7 bases; bases outside gene matches: 9.

V gene TRBV10-3 combines with J gene TRBJ1-1; TRBD1 aligns across 8 bases. Germline assignment: CDR1 ENHRY and CDR2 SYGVKD. The junction had 7 bases not matched to a gene; V was cut back by 9 bases and J by 4 bases. The CDR3 sequence is 13 residues long. Written as DNA, the CDR3 is TGTGCCATATTGGACAGGGAGGCCACTGAAGCTTTCTTT. Its protein product is CAILDREATEAFF.

This clonotype was detected many times. The V and J genes are TRBV7-2 and TRBJ1-2; D gene ambiguous. V was trimmed by 7 bases and J by 8 bases, leaving 14 bases between them. This CDR3 is built from 12 residues. CDR1 is SGHTA, CDR2 FQGNSA, per germline. This chain's CDR3 is CASTNPPQGYTF. For the CDR3, the DNA is TGTGCCAGCACCAATCCCCCTCAGGGCTACACCTTC. The whole variable domain, remainder taken from reference TRBV7-2 and TRBJ1-2, is GAGVSQSPSNKVTEKGKDVELRCDPISGHTALYWYRQSLGQGLEFLIYFQGNSAPDKSGLPSDRFSAERTGGSVSTLTIQRTQQEDSAVYLCASTNPPQGYTFGSGTRLTVV.

The rearrangement joins TRBV7-8 to TRBJ2-7, with D possibly TRBD1 on 5 matching bases. The CDR3 consists of 17 residues. Germline CDR1 SGHVS, CDR2 FQNEAQ. The V gene lost 1 base and the J gene lost 0 bases, with 16 bases spanning the gap. CDR3 in DNA: TGTGCCAGCAGCTTAGAAGGAGCAGGGCTCTTCTCCTACGAGCAGTACTTC. The encoded protein is CASSLEGAGLFSYEQYF.

This clonotype was observed many times. The rearrangement joins TRBV12-3 or TRBV12-4 to TRBJ1-1, with TRBD1 matching over 10 bases. This CDR3 contains 18 residues. Trimming at V came to 2 bases and at J to 1 base, leaving 10 bases not matched to a gene. The CDR3 DNA follows: TGTGCCAGCAGTTTATCGGGTAGGGACAGGGGCAAGAACACTGAAGCTTTCTTT. This sequence encodes CASSLSGRDRGKNTEAFF.

This chain joins TRBV20-1 and TRBJ2-5; TRBD2 aligns across 7 bases. The J segment lost 4 bases and the V segment lost 0 bases, leaving 5 bases of the junction unmatched. CDR3 length equals 14 residues. Per germline, CDR1 DFQATT and CDR2 SNEGSKA (reference sequence). Here the CDR3 DNA reads TGCAGTGCTAGAGATACAAGCGGGATAGAGACCCAGTACTTC. It is translated as CSARDTSGIETQYF.

V gene TRBV5-6 combines with J gene TRBJ1-5; 8 bases are shared with TRBD1. The ends lost 3 bases at V and 5 bases at J; junction bases unmatched: 10. The CDR3 consists of 16 residues. CDR1 and CDR2 (germline): SGHDT, YYEEEE. CDR3 coding DNA: TGTGCCAGCAGCTACCGGGGCACAGGGGGGGATCAGCCCCAGCATTTT. Its translation: CASSYRGTGGDQPQHF.

The chain recombines TRBV15 with TRBJ1-3; 7 positions match TRBD1. The CDR3 has 15 residues. With 0 bases clipped from V and 8 bases from J, the junction kept 7 bases outside the gene matches. CDR1 is LNHNV and CDR2 is YYDKDF in the germline V gene (reference sequence). CDR3 in DNA: TGTGCCACCAGCAGAGATCGACAGGGCTTATACACCATATATTTT. Its protein product is CATSRDRQGLYTIYF.

This rearrangement joins TRBV4-1 to TRBJ1-4; D might be TRBD1 (6 bases). Trimming cost V 0 bases and J 5 bases, with 19 bases left between them. Germline V gives CDR1 MGHRA, CDR2 YSYEKL. The length of the CDR3 is 18 residues. CDR3 residues: CASSQESIRGASNEKLFF. The CDR3 DNA follows: TGCGCCAGCAGCCAAGAGAGTATCCGGGGGGCCTCGAATGAAAAACTGTTTTTT.

Ten or more counts support this clonotype. This chain links TRBV19 with TRBJ2-5, with a possible D match to TRBD1 (6 bases). Trimming took off 3 bases at V and 5 bases at J, with 10 bases between the two ends. The CDR3 has 13 amino acids. Per the germline V gene, CDR1 is LNHDA and CDR2 is SQIVND (reference sequence). The CDR3 sequence: CASSIARGETQYF. The CDR3 DNA sequence: TGTGCCAGTAGTATTGCCAGGGGCGAGACCCAGTACTTC.

This clonotype has more than one count but fewer than ten. V and J are TRBV6-5 and TRBJ1-1; a weak D match, TRBD1 (5 bases). The V gene lost 9 bases and the J gene lost 10 bases, with 15 bases spanning the gap. There are 11 residues in the CDR3. Germline CDR1 is MNHEY and CDR2 is SVGAGI. The CDR3 protein is CASRVRDSAFF. In nucleotides, the CDR3 is TGTGCCAGTCGAGTTCGGGACTCAGCTTTCTTT.

This clonotype was counted between two and nine times. The J gene is TRBJ1-5, the V gene TRBV19; 7 bases fit TRBD1. V was clipped by 6 bases and J by 2 bases; unmatched bases: 7. Germline CDR1 and CDR2: LNHDA and SQIVND (reference sequence). The CDR3 is 15 residues long. The CDR3 DNA is TGTGCCAGTAGGTCACAGGGGAGGCGCAATCAGCCCCAGCATTTT. Translated: CASRSQGRRNQPQHF.

This clonotype came up a few times. CDR3 sequence: CASSYVGGEITGELFF. The CDR3, as DNA: TGTGCCAGCAGTTACGTAGGGGGCGAGATCACCGGGGAGCTGTTTTTT. The rearrangement uses TRBV6-2 or TRBV6-3 and TRBJ2-2, with 7 bases lining up with TRBD1. The V gene's germline CDR1 is MNHEY and CDR2 SVGEGT. The CDR3 extends over 16 amino acids. V lost 2 bases, J lost 4 bases, and 7 bases stayed unmatched.

CDR3 nucleotides: TGTGCCAGCAGTTACTCGGGGACAGACACAGATACGCAGTATTTT. This codes for CASSYSGTDTDTQYF. The rearrangement uses TRBV6-2 or TRBV6-3 and TRBJ2-3, with TRBD1 identical over 7 bases. Trimming cost V 0 bases and J 2 bases; bases outside gene matches: 2. Germline CDR1 and CDR2: MNHEY and SVGEGT. The CDR3 has 15 residues.

This clonotype occurred a few times. V gene TRBV7-9 combines with J gene TRBJ2-2; no clear D. The CDR3 consists of 14 residues. Germline CDR1 reads SEHNR; CDR2 reads FQNEAQ (reference sequence). V was clipped by 6 bases and J by 4 bases, with 12 bases between them. CDR3 nucleotide sequence: TGTGCCAGCAGGCTCCCGGTGAGCACCGGGGAGCTGTTTTTT. Protein: CASRLPVSTGELFF.

This rearrangement joins TRBV27 to TRBJ1-4; tentative D call: TRBD1 (5 bases). The germline V gene has CDR1 MNHEY and CDR2 SMNVEV (reference sequence). This CDR3 comprises 16 residues. Trimming stripped 3 bases from V and 1 base from J, with 12 bases between. In nucleotides, the CDR3 is TGTGCCAGCAGTTTCGGGGGACGAGGAACTAATGAAAAACTGTTTTTT. Its translation is CASSFGGRGTNEKLFF. Drawing the rest from reference TRBV27 and TRBJ1-4, the complete variable domain is EAQVTQNPRYLITVTGKKLTVTCSQNMNHEYMSWYRQDPGLGLRQIYYSMNVEVTDKGDVPEGYKVSRKEKRNFPLILESPSPNQTSLYFCASSFGGRGTNEKLFFGSGTQLSVL.

The chain carries TRBV10-3 and TRBJ2-3; TRBD1 matches at 7 bases. The CDR3 totals 11 residues. The germline V gene has CDR1 ENHRY and CDR2 SYGVKD. With V trimmed by 9 bases and J by 6 bases, 3 bases remained unmatched. The CDR3 reads CAIQGRDTQYF. The CDR3 DNA reads as TGTGCCATACAGGGGCGGGATACGCAGTATTTT.

This clonotype has just one count. The chain has TRBV11-1 and TRBJ2-1; D might be TRBD2 (6 bases). V was clipped by 3 bases and J by 6 bases, with 9 bases between them. The CDR3 covers 13 residues. Germline V gives CDR1 SGHAT, CDR2 FQDESV (reference sequence). In DNA form, the CDR3 reads TGTGCCAGCAGCTTTTGCGGGGCCAATGAGCAGTTCTTC. Amino acids: CASSFCGANEQFF.

This chain uses TRBV12-3 or TRBV12-4 with TRBJ2-7; 9 bases line up with TRBD2. There are 17 residues in the CDR3. J was trimmed by 4 bases and V by 3 bases; bases with no gene match: 13. The CDR3 nucleotides are TGTGCCAGCAGTTTCTCGTCTTGGGCGGGGGGGCGGTACGAGCAGTACTTC. It is translated as CASSFSSWAGGRYEQYF.

The chain uses TRBV7-4 and TRBJ2-3; D may match TRBD1 or TRBD2 (6 bases each). The germline V gene encodes CDR1 SGHVT and CDR2 SQSDAQ. V gave up 8 bases and J gave up 4 bases, with 19 bases separating them. The CDR3 loop spans 15 amino acids. In DNA form, the CDR3 reads TGTGCCAGCCGACTTACAGGGAGGAGGGCAGATACGCAGTATTTT. The encoded protein is CASRLTGRRADTQYF.

This clonotype has a handful of counts. The J gene is TRBJ1-6, the V gene TRBV10-3; perhaps TRBD1 as D (6 bases). The V end was cut by 10 bases, the J end by 7 bases, with 14 bases between. Germline lookup yields CDR1 ENHRY and CDR2 SYGVKD. This CDR3 is 13 amino acids long. The CDR3 nucleotides are TGTGCCACCTCGGGACAAAGCAATTCACCCCTCCACTTT. This encodes CATSGQSNSPLHF.

As for this clonotype: This clone may be a read error of a much larger clone one base away. The chain recombines TRBV10-3 with TRBJ1-5; unclear D gene. Trimming stripped 5 bases from V and 7 bases from J, with 12 bases between. The CDR3 runs to 13 residues. Germline loops: CDR1 ENHRY, CDR2 SYGVKD. The CDR3 is CAISRTPGQPQHF. For the CDR3, the DNA is TGTGCCATCAGTAGGACCCCGGGACAGCCCCAGCATTTT.

This clonotype came up a few times. This chain's CDR3 is CASSQEITRTSGSYNEQFF. CDR3 DNA: TGTGCCAGCAGCCAAGAAATAACCCGGACTAGCGGGAGTTACAATGAGCAGTTCTTC. The rearrangement uses TRBV14 and TRBJ2-1; 13 bases agree with TRBD2. CDR1 is SGHDN and CDR2 is FVKESK in the germline V gene. V shed 0 bases and J 4 bases; nucleotides not matched to a gene: 9. The CDR3 contains 19 residues.

The rearrangement links TRBV20-1 to TRBJ1-2, with TRBD1 as a possible D gene (5 bases). Trimming pared 2 bases from V and 4 bases from J, leaving 14 bases between. The germline gives CDR1 DFQATT, CDR2 SNEGSKA (reference sequence). The CDR3 runs to 14 residues. DNA of the CDR3: TGCAGTGCTAGACCCCGCAGGGCTGGCTATGGCTACACCTTC. Protein: CSARPRRAGYGYTF.

This clonotype came up a few times. The V gene is TRBV5-1, the J gene TRBJ1-1; 10 nucleotides match TRBD1. Germline V CDR1 and CDR2: SGHRS, YFSETQ. The CDR3 consists of 16 residues. Germline trimming cut 4 bases from V and 1 base from J; bases unmatched to any gene: 7. CDR3 sequence: CASSAGQGRGNTEAFF. Written as DNA, the CDR3 is TGCGCCAGCAGCGCGGGACAGGGGAGGGGGAACACTGAAGCTTTCTTT.

V and J are TRBV3-1 and TRBJ1-1; 7 bases match TRBD1. The V and J ends lost 2 bases and 5 bases, in that order; junction bases with no gene match: 11. This CDR3 is 16 amino acids long. The germline V gene encodes CDR1 LGHDT and CDR2 YNNKEL (reference sequence). CDR3 in amino acids: CASSQIQGVRGTEAFF. In nucleotides, the CDR3 is TGTGCCAGCAGCCAAATCCAGGGGGTCCGAGGGACTGAAGCTTTCTTT.

This clonotype appeared a few times. J is TRBJ2-5 and V is TRBV6-5; D might be TRBD2 (6 bases). The CDR3 totals 13 residues. Per germline, CDR1 MNHEY and CDR2 SVGAGI. Trimming removed 6 bases at V and 5 bases at J, with 13 bases between. Here the CDR3 reads CASRMTRAETQYF. Written as DNA, the CDR3 is TGTGCCAGCAGAATGACTAGGGCCGAGACCCAGTACTTC.